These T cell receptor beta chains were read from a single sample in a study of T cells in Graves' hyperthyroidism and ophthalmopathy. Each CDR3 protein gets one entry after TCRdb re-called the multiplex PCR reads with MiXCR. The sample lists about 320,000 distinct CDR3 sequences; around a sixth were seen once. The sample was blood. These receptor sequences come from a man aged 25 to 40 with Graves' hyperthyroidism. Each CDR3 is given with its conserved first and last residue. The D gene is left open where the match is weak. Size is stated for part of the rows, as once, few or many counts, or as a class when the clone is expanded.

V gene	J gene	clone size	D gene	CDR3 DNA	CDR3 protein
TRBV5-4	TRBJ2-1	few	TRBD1	TGTGCCAGCAGCTTTGACAGGGCCGTCGGTGAGCAGTTCTTC	CASSFDRAVGEQFF
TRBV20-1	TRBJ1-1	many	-	TGCAGTGCTGGGCTCCGCAACACTGAAGCTTTCTTT	CSAGLRNTEAFF
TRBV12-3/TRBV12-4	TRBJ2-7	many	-	TGTGCCAGCAGCCACGAATCCGAGCAGTACTTC	CASSHESEQYF
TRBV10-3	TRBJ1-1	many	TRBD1	TGTGCCACTGGGGACAGGGGCGAGGACACTGAAGCTTTCTTT	CATGDRGEDTEAFF
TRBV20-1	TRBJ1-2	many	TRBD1	TGCAGTGCTAGGCCCCTGGACAGGGTCCATGGCTACACCTTC	CSARPLDRVHGYTF
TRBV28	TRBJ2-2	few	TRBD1	TGTGCCAGCAGGGGACAGGGTACATACACCGGGGAGCTGTTTTTT	CASRGQGTYTGELFF
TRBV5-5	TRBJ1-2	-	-	TGTGCCAGCAGCTTTATCGGGAGTTTCGGCTACACCTTC	CASSFIGSFGYTF
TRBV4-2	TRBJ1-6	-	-	TGTGCCAGCAGCCAAGAGGGGCAGGGGTCACCCCTCCACTTT	CASSQEGQGSPLHF
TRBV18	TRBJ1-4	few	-	TGTGCCAGCTCACCACCTCCGGGGGGTGGTCTGTTTTTT	CASSPPPGGGLFF
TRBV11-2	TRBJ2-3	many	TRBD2	TGTGCCAGCAGCTCGGGACTAGCGGGAGATACGCAGTATTTT	CASSSGLAGDTQYF
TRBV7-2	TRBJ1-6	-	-	TGTGCCAGCAGCTTAGATTATAAGTCACCCCTCCACTTT	CASSLDYKSPLHF
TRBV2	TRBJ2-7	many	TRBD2	TGTGCCAGCGAACTAGCGGAGCGAATTTCCTACGAGCAGTACTTC	CASELAERISYEQYF
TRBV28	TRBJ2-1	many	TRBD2	TGTGCCAGCAGTCCACTAGCGGGAGGGCCGAGGGAGCAGTTCTTC	CASSPLAGGPREQFF
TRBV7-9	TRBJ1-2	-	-	TGTGCCGTACCACAGACTAACTATGGCTACACCTTC	CAVPQTNYGYTF
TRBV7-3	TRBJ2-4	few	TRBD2	TGCGCCAGCAGCCCCATTGGACGCGGGGGAGCCAAAAACATTCAGTACTTC	CASSPIGRGGAKNIQYF
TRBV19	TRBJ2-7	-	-	TGTGCCAGTAGTCCGCACCAGGGGATTGCCTACGAGCAGTACTTC	CASSPHQGIAYEQYF
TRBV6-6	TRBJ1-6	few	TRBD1	TGTGCCAGCAGTTATTCGGGTAACAGGGGTTCACCCCTCCACTTT	CASSYSGNRGSPLHF
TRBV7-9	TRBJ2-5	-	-	TGTGCCAGCAGCTTGGGACTTTCGCAGTACCAAGAGACCCAGTACTTC	CASSLGLSQYQETQYF
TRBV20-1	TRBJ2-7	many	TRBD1	TGCAGTGCTCGGAGGACAGGGGTCCGCTCCTACGAGCAGTACTTC	CSARRTGVRSYEQYF
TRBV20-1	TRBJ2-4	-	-	TGCAGTGCTAGAGATGCGTCCCAGCTAGCCAAAAACATTCAGTACTTC	CSARDASQLAKNIQYF
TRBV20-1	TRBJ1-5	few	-	TGCAGTGCTAGAATGGGGGGTCTGGGTAATCAGCCCCAGCATTTT	CSARMGGLGNQPQHF
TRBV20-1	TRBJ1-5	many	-	TGCAGTGCTTCAGTAGAGACCAATCAGCCCCAGCATTTT	CSASVETNQPQHF
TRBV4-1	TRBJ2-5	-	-	TGCGCCAGCAGCCAAGAAGGGCAAGAGACCCAGTACTTC	CASSQEGQETQYF
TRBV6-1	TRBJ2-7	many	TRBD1	TGTGCCAGCAGAGCCCCCGGGACAGGTGCCTACGAGCAGTACTTC	CASRAPGTGAYEQYF
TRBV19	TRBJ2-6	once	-	TGTGCCAGTAGTATAGCGGGTTCTGGGGCCAACGTCCTGACTTTC	CASSIAGSGANVLTF
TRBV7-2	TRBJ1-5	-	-	TGTGCCAGCAGCTTAGAAACGCATCAGCCCCAGCATTTT	CASSLETHQPQHF
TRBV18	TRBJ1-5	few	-	TGTGCCAGCTCACCAGCAGGGTCTCAGCCCCAGCATTTT	CASSPAGSQPQHF
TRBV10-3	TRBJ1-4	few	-	TGTGCCTCTAAGGGGCCTGAAAAACTGTTTTTT	CASKGPEKLFF
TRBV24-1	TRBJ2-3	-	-	TGTGCCACCAGTGATCAAAGGGTGGATCTGCAGTATTTT	CATSDQRVDLQYF
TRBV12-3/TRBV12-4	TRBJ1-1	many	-	TGTGCCAGCAGAGTTATTGGCACTGAAGCTTTCTTT	CASRVIGTEAFF
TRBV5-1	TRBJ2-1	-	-	TGCGCCAGCAGCTTGGGAATGGCAGGGACATTTCCAAACAATGAGCAGTTCTTC	CASSLGMAGTFPNNEQFF
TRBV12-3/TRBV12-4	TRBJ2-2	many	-	TGTGCCAGCAGTCAAGCTAGGGCTCGGGGGGAGCTGTTTTTT	CASSQARARGELFF
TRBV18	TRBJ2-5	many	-	TGTGCCAGCTCACCAAACAGCGTGGAGACCCAGTACTTC	CASSPNSVETQYF
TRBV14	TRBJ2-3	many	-	TGTGCCAGCAGCCAACAGCGGGCATCGACGCAGTATTTT	CASSQQRASTQYF
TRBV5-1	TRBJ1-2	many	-	TGCGCCAGCAGCCCCTCCATCTCCGGTTGGGCGGGCTACACCTTC	CASSPSISGWAGYTF
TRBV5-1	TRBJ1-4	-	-	TGCGCCAGCAGCACCGGGACAACTAATGAAAAACTGTTTTTT	CASSTGTTNEKLFF
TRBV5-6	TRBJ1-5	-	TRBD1	TGTGCCAGCAGCCCGCGGGACAGGGGTAATCAGCCCCAGCATTTT	CASSPRDRGNQPQHF
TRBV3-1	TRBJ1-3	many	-	TGTGCCAGCAGCCCCTCGGACGCTGGAAACACCATATATTTT	CASSPSDAGNTIYF
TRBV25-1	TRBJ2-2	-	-	TGTGCCAGCGGATGGGACGCCGGGGAGCTGTTTTTT	CASGWDAGELFF
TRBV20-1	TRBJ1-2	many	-	TGCAGTGCTAGGAGCGGCAGGGGAAACTATGGCTACACCTTC	CSARSGRGNYGYTF
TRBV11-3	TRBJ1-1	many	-	TGTGCCAGCAGACTAGATTGGAGGGGCGAAGCTTTCTTT	CASRLDWRGEAFF
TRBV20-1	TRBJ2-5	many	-	TGCAGTGCCAGTACAGGGAAGCAGACCCAGTACTTC	CSASTGKQTQYF
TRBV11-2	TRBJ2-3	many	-	TGTGCCAGCAGCTTAGAGCCGTGGGAATGGGATACGCAGTATTTT	CASSLEPWEWDTQYF
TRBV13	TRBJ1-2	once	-	TGTGCCAGCAGCCTCAACAGGGATATCTATGGCTACACCTTC	CASSLNRDIYGYTF
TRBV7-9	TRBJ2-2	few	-	TGTGCCAGCAGCTTAGGTCGGGAAGGTCCGAACACCGGGGAGCTGTTTTTT	CASSLGREGPNTGELFF
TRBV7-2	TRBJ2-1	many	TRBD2	TGTGCCAGCAGCCGGACTAGCCTGGGCAATGAGCAGTTCTTC	CASSRTSLGNEQFF
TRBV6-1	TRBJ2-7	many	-	TGTGCCAGCATCGACGGGTTGTCCTACGAGCAGTACTTC	CASIDGLSYEQYF
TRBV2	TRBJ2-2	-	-	TGTGCCAGCAGTGAGGGCAAGGGGTTTGTCGGGGAGCTGTTTTTT	CASSEGKGFVGELFF
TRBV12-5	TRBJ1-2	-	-	TGTGCTAGTGGCTACAGGGTTGAGAATGGCTACACCTTC	CASGYRVENGYTF